The entry below gives a single TCR beta chain sequence along with its context. Its cognate antigen is unknown. Germline lookup yields CDR1 MNHEY and CDR2 SMNVEV (reference sequence). The CDR3 loop spans 14 amino acids. Trimming removed 6 bases from V and 2 bases from J, with 14 bases in between. The protocol was immunoSEQ multiplex PCR, while the TCRdb copy is restricted to in-frame clones and leaves out a portion. This sample yields about 180,000 clones, of which over 90% are seen a single time; around 2% belongs to the top ten. This sample is part of a study of T cell responses to AZD1222 COVID-19 vaccine. Findings and caveats of the study: Researchers report vaccine-associated CD4 TCRs spanning spike, with dominance at 160-218 and 743-854. Receipt of two AZD1222 doses was followed by a rise in Spike-specific TCR breadth and depth.

The source material was peripheral blood, sampled 28 days after the second AZD1222 dose. The TCR originated in an adult who received the AZD1222 COVID-19 vaccine. V is TRBV27 and J is TRBJ2-7, with TRBD1 as a possible D gene (5 bases). The CDR3 loop reads CASSPTMGPYEQYF. The CDR3 coding sequence is TGTGCCAGCAGCCCAACGATGGGGCCCTACGAGCAGTACTTC.